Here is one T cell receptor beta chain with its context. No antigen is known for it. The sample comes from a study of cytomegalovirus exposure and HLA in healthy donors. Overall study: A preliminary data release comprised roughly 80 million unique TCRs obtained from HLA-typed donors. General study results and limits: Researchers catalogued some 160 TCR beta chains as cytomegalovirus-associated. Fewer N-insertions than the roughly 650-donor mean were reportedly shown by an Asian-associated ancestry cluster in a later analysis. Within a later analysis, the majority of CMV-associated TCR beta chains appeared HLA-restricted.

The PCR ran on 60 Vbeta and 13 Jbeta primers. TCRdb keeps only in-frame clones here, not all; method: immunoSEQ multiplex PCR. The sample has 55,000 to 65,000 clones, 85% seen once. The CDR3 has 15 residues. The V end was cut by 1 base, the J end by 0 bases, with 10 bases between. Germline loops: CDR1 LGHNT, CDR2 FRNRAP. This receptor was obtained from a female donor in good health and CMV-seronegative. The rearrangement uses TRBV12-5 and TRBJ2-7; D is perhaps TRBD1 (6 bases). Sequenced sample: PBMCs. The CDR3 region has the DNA TGTGCTAGTGGTTTGGGACAGGCGAGCTCCTACGAGCAGTACTTC. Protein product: CASGLGQASSYEQYF. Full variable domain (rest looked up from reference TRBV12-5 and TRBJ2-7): DARVTQTPRHKVTEMGQEVTMRCQPILGHNTVFWYRQTMMQGLELLAYFRNRAPLDDSGMPKDRFSAEMPDATLATLKIQPSEPRDSAVYFCASGLGQASSYEQYFGPGTRLTVT.